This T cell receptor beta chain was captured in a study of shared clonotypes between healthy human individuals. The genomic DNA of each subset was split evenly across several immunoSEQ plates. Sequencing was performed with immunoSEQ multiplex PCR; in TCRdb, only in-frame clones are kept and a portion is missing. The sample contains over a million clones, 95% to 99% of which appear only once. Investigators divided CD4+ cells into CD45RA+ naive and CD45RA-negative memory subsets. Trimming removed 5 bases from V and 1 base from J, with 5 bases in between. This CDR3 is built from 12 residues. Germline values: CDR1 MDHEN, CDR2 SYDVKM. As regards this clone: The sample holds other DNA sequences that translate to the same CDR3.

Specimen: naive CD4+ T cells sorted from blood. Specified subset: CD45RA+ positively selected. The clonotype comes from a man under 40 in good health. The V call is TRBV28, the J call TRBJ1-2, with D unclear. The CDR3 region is CASSGRNYGYTF. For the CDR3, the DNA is TGTGCCAGCAGTGGGCGTAACTATGGCTACACCTTC.